This T cell receptor (beta chain) was recovered during a study of Tregs in tolerant kidney transplant recipients. The method was immunoSEQ multiplex PCR; TCRdb's version includes in-frame clones alone and lacks a portion of them. The sample records over 55,000 clones, around 80% being singletons. Per germline, CDR1 SNHLY and CDR2 FYNNEI. V dropped 8 bases and J dropped 5 bases, with 15 bases sitting between them. CDR3 length: 14 residues. The table lists this clone with a few counts. The sample consisted of CD4+ T cells from blood. This TCR came from a human donor in good health. The chain recombines TRBV2 with TRBJ2-2; D assignment may be TRBD1 or TRBD2 (5 bases each). CDR3 residues: CASALRGSTGELFF. The CDR3 nucleotides are TGTGCCAGCGCCCTGAGGGGAAGTACCGGGGAGCTGTTTTTT.